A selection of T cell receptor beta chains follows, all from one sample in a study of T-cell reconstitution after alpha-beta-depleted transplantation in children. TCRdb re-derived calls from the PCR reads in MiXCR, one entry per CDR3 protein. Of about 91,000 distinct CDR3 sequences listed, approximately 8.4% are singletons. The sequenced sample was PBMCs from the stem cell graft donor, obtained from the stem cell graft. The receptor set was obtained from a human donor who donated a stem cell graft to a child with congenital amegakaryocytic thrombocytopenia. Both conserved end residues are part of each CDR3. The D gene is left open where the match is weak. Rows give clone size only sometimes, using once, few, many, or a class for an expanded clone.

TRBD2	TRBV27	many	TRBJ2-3	CASSWYLAGGIGTDTQYF	TGTGCCAGCAGTTGGTACCTAGCGGGAGGTATTGGCACAGATACGCAGTATTTT
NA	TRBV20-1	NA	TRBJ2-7	CSARDIGSLFYEQYF	TGCAGTGCTAGAGATATCGGGTCGCTATTCTACGAGCAGTACTTC
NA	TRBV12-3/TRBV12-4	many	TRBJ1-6	CASSWGRPLSPLHF	TGTGCCAGCAGTTGGGGGCGTCCCCTTTCACCCCTCCACTTT
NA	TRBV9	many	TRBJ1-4	CASSVQGSDEKLFF	TGTGCCAGCAGCGTACAGGGTTCGGATGAAAAACTGTTTTTT
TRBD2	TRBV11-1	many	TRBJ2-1	CASSLAGLAGFNEQFF	TGTGCCAGCAGCTTAGCTGGACTAGCGGGATTCAATGAGCAGTTCTTC
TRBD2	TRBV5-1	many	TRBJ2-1	CASSTGLAGGNEQFF	TGCGCCAGCAGCACTGGACTAGCGGGGGGCAATGAGCAGTTCTTC
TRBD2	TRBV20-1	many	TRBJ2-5	CSAMGTIRETQYF	TGCAGTGCTATGGGGACTATCAGGGAGACCCAGTACTTC
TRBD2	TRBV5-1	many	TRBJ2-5	CASSLTSGSQETQYF	TGCGCCAGCAGCTTGACTAGCGGGAGTCAAGAGACCCAGTACTTC
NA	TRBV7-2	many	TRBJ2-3	CASSLDRDTQYF	TGTGCCAGCAGCTTAGATCGAGATACGCAGTATTTT
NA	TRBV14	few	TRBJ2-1	CASSPRSSYNEQFF	TGTGCCAGCAGTCCCCGGAGCTCCTACAATGAGCAGTTCTTC
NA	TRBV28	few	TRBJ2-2	CASSPQATASVTGELFF	TGTGCCAGCAGCCCCCAGGCGACGGCCTCGGTCACCGGGGAGCTGTTTTTT
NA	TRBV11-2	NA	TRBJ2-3	CASSLGEEKLYQRGTDTQYF	TGTGCCAGCAGCTTAGGAGAGGAGAAATTATACCAGAGGGGCACAGATACGCAGTATTTT
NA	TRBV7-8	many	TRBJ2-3	CASSLHSRDTQYF	TGTGCCAGCAGCTTACACTCTAGGGATACGCAGTATTTT
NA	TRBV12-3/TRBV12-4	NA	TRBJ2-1	CASSGPGWNEQFF	TGTGCCAGCAGTGGTCCGGGCTGGAATGAGCAGTTCTTC
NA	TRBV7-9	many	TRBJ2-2	CASSPTTLIAGELFF	TGTGCCAGCAGCCCGACTACCCTAATCGCCGGGGAGCTGTTTTTT
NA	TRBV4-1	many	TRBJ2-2	CASSQWMDGTGELFF	TGCGCCAGCAGCCAGTGGATGGACGGTACCGGGGAGCTGTTTTTT
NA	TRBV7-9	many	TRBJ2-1	CASSYDTYNEQFF	TGTGCCAGCAGCTACGACACCTACAATGAGCAGTTCTTC
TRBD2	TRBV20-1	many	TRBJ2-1	CSASTGGSWTEQFF	TGCAGTGCCAGTACGGGAGGGTCTTGGACTGAGCAGTTCTTC
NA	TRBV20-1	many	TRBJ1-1	CSARERESTEAFF	TGCAGTGCTAGAGAGAGGGAAAGCACTGAAGCTTTCTTT
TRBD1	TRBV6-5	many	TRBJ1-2	CASSTQGQGNYGYTF	TGTGCCAGCAGTACCCAAGGACAGGGAAACTATGGCTACACCTTC
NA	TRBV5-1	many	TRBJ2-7	CASSSRDWDYEQYF	TGCGCCAGCAGCAGCCGGGACTGGGACTACGAGCAGTACTTC
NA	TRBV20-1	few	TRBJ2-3	CSARDQIGDTQYF	TGCAGTGCTAGGGACCAGATCGGGGATACGCAGTATTTT
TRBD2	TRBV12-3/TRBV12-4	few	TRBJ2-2	CASTLAGLVDTGELFF	TGTGCCAGCACCCTAGCGGGATTGGTGGATACCGGGGAGCTGTTTTTT
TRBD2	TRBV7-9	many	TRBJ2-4	CASSLWRGGPKNIQYF	TGTGCCAGCAGCTTGTGGCGCGGGGGACCCAAAAACATTCAGTACTTC
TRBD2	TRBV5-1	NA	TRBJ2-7	CASSLAAGAVSGEQYF	TGCGCCAGCAGCTTGGCCGCGGGAGCAGTGAGTGGCGAGCAGTACTTC
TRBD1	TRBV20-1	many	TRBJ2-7	CSGEQGTYEQYF	TGCAGTGGGGAACAGGGGACCTACGAGCAGTACTTC
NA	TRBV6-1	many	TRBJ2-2	CASRGNGELFF	TGTGCCAGCAGGGGTAACGGGGAGCTGTTTTTT
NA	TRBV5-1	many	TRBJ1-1	CASSLAGRSEAFF	TGCGCCAGCAGCTTAGCGGGACGGAGTGAAGCTTTCTTT
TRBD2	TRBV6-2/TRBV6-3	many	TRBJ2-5	CASSYPTGKLAGADLGETQYF	TGTGCCAGCAGTTACCCGACGGGGAAACTAGCGGGAGCTGATTTGGGAGAGACCCAGTACTTC
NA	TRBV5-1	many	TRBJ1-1	CASSSSGTEAFF	TGCGCCAGCAGCTCATCCGGGACAGAAGCTTTCTTT
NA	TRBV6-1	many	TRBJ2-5	CASSLTAGTETQYF	TGTGCCAGCAGTCTGACGGCGGGAACAGAGACCCAGTACTTC
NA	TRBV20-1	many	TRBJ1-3	CSAPGRSGNTIYF	TGCAGTGCTCCAGGGAGGTCTGGAAACACCATATATTTT
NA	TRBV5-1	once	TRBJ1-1	CASSIGGDTEAFF	TGCGCCAGCAGCATCGGGGGAGACACTGAAGCTTTCTTT
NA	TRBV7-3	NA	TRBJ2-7	CASSLTYSALYEQYF	TGTGCCAGCAGCTTAACCTACAGTGCCCTTTACGAGCAGTACTTC
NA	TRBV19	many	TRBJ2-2	CASSTRHDGELFF	TGTGCCAGTAGTACCCGACACGACGGGGAGCTGTTTTTT
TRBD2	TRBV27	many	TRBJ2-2	CASSWGAGEVTGELFF	TGTGCCAGCAGTTGGGGCGCGGGAGAGGTCACCGGGGAGCTGTTTTTT
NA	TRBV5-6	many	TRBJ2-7	CASSLGHLGEQYF	TGTGCCAGCAGCTTGGGGCACTTGGGGGAGCAGTACTTC
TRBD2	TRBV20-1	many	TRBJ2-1	CSASRPSGRDNEQFF	TGCAGTGCTAGTCGTCCTAGCGGGAGAGACAATGAGCAGTTCTTC
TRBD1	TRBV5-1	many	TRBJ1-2	CASSLGQGSDYGYTF	TGCGCCAGCAGCCTGGGACAGGGCTCCGACTATGGCTACACCTTC
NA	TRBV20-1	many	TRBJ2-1	CSARVGHAEQFF	TGCAGTGCTAGAGTCGGACACGCAGAGCAGTTCTTC
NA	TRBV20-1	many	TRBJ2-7	CSARVPDQRGSSYEQYF	TGCAGTGCTAGAGTCCCCGATCAGAGGGGGAGCTCCTACGAGCAGTACTTC